These 27 T cell receptor beta chains share one sample of origin, sequenced in a study of Graves' ophthalmopathy and Graves' hyperthyroidism. RNA transcripts served as template for amplifying TCR beta CDR3 sequences. The first-round RT-PCR employed HTBI primers together with the Qiagen OneStep RT-PCR kit. A multiplex PCR was then performed as the second round. TCRdb recomputed calls from the multiplex PCR reads with MiXCR, one row per CDR3 protein. The repertoire holds about 620,000 distinct CDR3 sequences, with approximately 21% as singletons. The source material was peripheral blood. The receptor source for this set is a woman aged 18-30 years with stable Graves' hyperthyroidism. Some clones in this sample may be carry-over from other donors' samples.

This clonotype was found many times. The genes are TRBV10-1 and TRBJ2-2; a weak D match, TRBD2 (6 bases). Germline V gene lookup returns CDR1 WNHNN and CDR2 SYGVQD (reference sequence). CDR3 length: 15 amino acids. With 3 bases removed from V and 6 bases from J, the gap between germline ends came to 14 bases. The CDR3 nucleotides are TGCGCCAGCAGTGACGGCGGGATATCCCCCGGGGAGCTGTTTTTT. Its protein is CASSDGGISPGELFF.

Many counts were recorded for this clonotype. The chain couples TRBV7-3 to TRBJ2-2, with 10 bases aligning to TRBD1. Germline CDR1 reads SGHTA; CDR2 reads FQGTGA. V lost 1 base and J lost 5; bases outside the gene matches: 1. This CDR3 is built from 15 residues. CDR3 amino acids: CASSLRDRGTGELFF. CDR3 DNA sequence: TGTGCCAGCAGCTTAAGGGACAGGGGAACCGGGGAGCTGTTTTTT. Complete variable domain (other parts from reference TRBV7-3 and TRBJ2-2): GAGVSQTPSNKVTEKGKYVELRCDPISGHTALYWYRQSLGQGPEFLIYFQGTGAADDSGLPNDRFFAVRPEGSVSTLKIQRTERGDSAVYLCASSLRDRGTGELFFGEGSRLTVL.

This clonotype was seen at least ten times. The genes are TRBV6-1 and TRBJ1-3; 7 nucleotides match TRBD1. Germline lookup yields CDR1 MNHNS and CDR2 SASEGT. With 8 bases clipped from V and 0 bases from J, the junction kept 7 bases outside the gene matches. The CDR3 runs 15 residues. CDR3 loop: CASGRTGSSGNTIYF. The DNA of the CDR3 is TGTGCCAGCGGCAGGACAGGAAGCTCTGGAAACACCATATATTTT.

The chain has TRBV3-1 and TRBJ2-7; the D gene could be TRBD1 or TRBD2 (5 bases each). Trimming took 4 bases from V and 2 from J, leaving 15 bases between them. Germline loops: CDR1 LGHDT, CDR2 YNNKEL (reference sequence). The CDR3 length is 15 residues. The CDR3, as DNA: TGTGCCAGCAGCCCCTCGGGGACGGCTACCTACGAGCAGTACTTC. It codes for CASSPSGTATYEQYF.

This clonotype was seen ten or more times. The genes are TRBV12-3 or TRBV12-4 and TRBJ2-7, with D possibly TRBD2 on 6 matching bases. Trimming removed 7 bases from V and 4 bases from J, with 17 bases in between. The CDR3 loop spans 14 amino acids. This chain's CDR3 is CASTLGLGGYEQYF. The CDR3 coding sequence is TGTGCCAGCACCCTTGGGCTAGGAGGGTACGAGCAGTACTTC.

The sample holds many counts of this clonotype. The chain couples TRBV12-3 or TRBV12-4 to TRBJ2-2; possible D gene TRBD1, 6 bases. V lost 7 bases and J lost 1, with 10 bases in between. The CDR3 loop spans 14 amino acids. The CDR3 nucleotides read TGTGCCAGCAATGTGGGACAGAACACCGGGGAGCTGTTTTTT. It is translated as CASNVGQNTGELFF.

In this sample, this clonotype turned up a few times. The chain carries TRBV28 and TRBJ1-1; D is undetermined. V dropped 8 bases and J dropped 1 base, with 14 bases sitting between them. Germline values: CDR1 MDHEN, CDR2 SYDVKM. The length of the CDR3 is 14 residues. The CDR3 region is CASRTAVGNTEAFF. The CDR3 DNA reads as TGTGCCAGCCGGACGGCGGTAGGGAACACTGAAGCTTTCTTT.

This clonotype was detected ten times or more. The rearrangement links TRBV6-5 to TRBJ2-2; 8 positions match TRBD1. With V trimmed by 6 bases and J by 4 bases, 10 bases remained unmatched. The CDR3 length is 16 residues. CDR1 and CDR2 from the germline V gene are MNHEY and SVGAGI. The CDR3 is CASRFQGARGTGELFF. CDR3 DNA: TGTGCCAGCAGGTTTCAGGGGGCTCGGGGCACCGGGGAGCTGTTTTTT.

The genes are TRBV7-2 and TRBJ2-7, with 10 bases matching TRBD2. This CDR3 comprises 16 residues. V was pared by 0 bases and J by 3 bases, with 5 bases of the junction left unmatched. Looked up from germline, CDR1 is SGHTA and CDR2 is FQGNSA. The CDR3 loop is CASSLAASGRLYEQYF. Written as DNA, the CDR3 is TGTGCCAGCAGCTTAGCGGCTAGCGGGAGACTCTACGAGCAGTACTTC. Full variable domain (missing parts from reference TRBV7-2 and TRBJ2-7): GAGVSQSPSNKVTEKGKDVELRCDPISGHTALYWYRQSLGQGLEFLIYFQGNSAPDKSGLPSDRFSAERTGGSVSTLTIQRTQQEDSAVYLCASSLAASGRLYEQYFGPGTRLTVT.

This clonotype was seen at least ten times. At one of its ends the junction is not consistent with the germline gene, which may arise from a read error. The chain couples TRBV5-1 to TRBJ2-7, with D uncertain. Germline V gene lookup returns CDR1 SGHRS and CDR2 YFSETQ. This CDR3 region has 12 residues. The DNA of the CDR3 is TGTGCCAGCAGCTTAGAACCCTACGAGCAGTACTTC. Translating gives CASSLEPYEQYF.

This clonotype was counted many times. The genes are TRBV7-9 and TRBJ2-5; D remains unclear. CDR1 and CDR2 from the germline V gene are SEHNR and FQNEAQ (reference sequence). The CDR3 totals 14 residues. Trimming took off 2 bases at V and 1 base at J, with 8 bases between the two ends. The CDR3 reads CASSLSASQETQYF. CDR3 in DNA: TGTGCCAGCAGCTTATCGGCCAGCCAAGAGACCCAGTACTTC.

This clonotype was observed a handful of times. Here the CDR3 reads CARMGPGVYGYTF. The CDR3 DNA follows: TGTGCTAGGATGGGTCCGGGTGTCTATGGCTACACCTTC. The V gene is TRBV12-5, the J gene TRBJ1-2; no clear D. The CDR3 loop spans 13 amino acids. The V end lost 9 bases, the J end lost 4 bases, and 15 bases lay between the germline ends. CDR1 and CDR2 (germline): LGHNT, FRNRAP.

This clonotype showed up many times. V gene TRBV7-2 combines with J gene TRBJ2-5; D gene uncertain. V gave up 6 bases and J gave up 2 bases, with 10 bases separating them. The CDR3 runs 13 residues. Per the germline V gene, CDR1 is SGHTA and CDR2 is FQGNSA. The CDR3 DNA reads TGTGCCAGCAGTAAACAGAGACAAGAGACCCAGTACTTC. Encoded protein: CASSKQRQETQYF.

This clonotype was counted ten times or more. The chain carries TRBV12-3 or TRBV12-4 and TRBJ1-1; TRBD1 matches at 7 bases. The CDR3 has 14 amino acids. J gave up 6 bases and V 7 bases, and 11 bases lay outside the gene matches. CDR3 sequence (DNA): TGTGCCAGCACGCAGGGGGGATCTTCAGCTGAAGCTTTCTTT. Encoded protein: CASTQGGSSAEAFF.

In its sample, this clonotype was seen many times. CDR3: CASSLTRRISNQPQHF. The CDR3 DNA reads TGTGCCAGCAGTTTAACTCGAAGGATTAGCAATCAGCCCCAGCATTTT. This rearrangement joins TRBV12-3 or TRBV12-4 to TRBJ1-5, with D unresolved. The germline V and J ends were trimmed by 2 bases and 0 bases, with 11 bases remaining between them. The CDR3 has 16 residues.

Ten or more counts support this clonotype. This chain joins TRBV30 and TRBJ1-3; D gene ambiguous. Germline CDR1 reads GTSNPN; CDR2 reads SVGIG (reference sequence). Trimming left V 1 base short and J 6 bases short, with 4 bases between. This CDR3 is built from 11 residues. CDR3 sequence: CAWSGENTIYF. The CDR3 DNA is TGTGCCTGGAGTGGGGAAAACACCATATATTTT.

This clonotype came up many times. The J gene is TRBJ2-7, the V gene TRBV4-1, with 7 bases that match TRBD1. With 3 bases clipped from V and 5 bases from J, the junction kept 7 bases outside the gene matches. CDR1 and CDR2 (germline): MGHRA, YSYEKL. The CDR3 is made up of 14 amino acids. CDR3 bases: TGCGCCAGCAGCCAGGACAGGCTTAGGCACGAGCAGTACTTC. Translation gives CASSQDRLRHEQYF.

The chain combines TRBV29-1 with TRBJ1-5; D possibly corresponds to TRBD1 (5 bases). Trimming took off 6 bases at V and 0 bases at J, with 6 bases between the two ends. The V gene's germline CDR1 is SQVTM and CDR2 ANQGSEA. The CDR3 loop spans 12 amino acids. CDR3 nucleotides: TGCAGCGTGCAGGGTAGCAATCAGCCCCAGCATTTT. Residues: CSVQGSNQPQHF. Full variable domain (remainder filled in from reference TRBV29-1 and TRBJ1-5): SAVISQKPSRDICQRGTSLTIQCQVDSQVTMMFWYRQQPGQSLTLIATANQGSEATYESGFVIDKFPISRPNLTFSTLTVSNMSPEDSSIYLCSVQGSNQPQHFGDGTRLSIL.

Remarks on this clonotype: This CDR3 is missing its conserved last phenylalanine or tryptophan, likely due to a read error. This sequence joins TRBV12-3 or TRBV12-4 and TRBJ2-7; 8 nucleotides align to TRBD2. The J segment lost 2 bases and the V segment lost 8 bases, leaving 8 bases of the junction unmatched. The CDR3 has 14 amino acids. In nucleotides, the CDR3 is TGTGCCAGCCTCCTGGCGGGGGGAGCCTACGAGCAGTACTAC. It is translated as CASLLAGGAYEQYY.

This clonotype was counted many times. This chain joins TRBV20-1 and TRBJ1-1; unclear D gene. The CDR3 is 13 amino acids. The V end was cut by 0 bases, the J end by 4 bases, with 9 bases between. The germline V gene encodes CDR1 DFQATT and CDR2 SNEGSKA (reference sequence). CDR3 nucleotides: TGCAGTGCTAGAGACCCCCACCGCACTGAAGCTTTCTTT. The encoded protein is CSARDPHRTEAFF.

In regard to this clonotype: A much larger clone sits a single nucleotide away, making a read error possible. The V gene is TRBV27, the J gene TRBJ2-7, with D maybe TRBD2 (5 bases). Germline V CDR1 and CDR2: MNHEY, SMNVEV (reference sequence). The CDR3 is 13 residues long. The germline V and J ends were trimmed by 6 bases and 3 bases, with 12 bases remaining between them. The CDR3 nucleotides are TGTGCCAGCAGGGACTCGTGGCGCTACGAGCAGTACTTC. Translated, it gives CASRDSWRYEQYF.

This clonotype appeared many times. The gene calls are TRBV6-4 and TRBJ1-2, with 8 bases that match TRBD1. Germline CDR1 and CDR2: MRHNA and SNTAGT. V trimming: 3 bases; J trimming: 6 bases; junction bases outside the gene matches: 6. The length of the CDR3 is 14 residues. The CDR3 DNA reads TGTGCCAGCAGTGAAACAGGGGGAGGTCATGGCTACACCTTC. Translation gives CASSETGGGHGYTF.

This clonotype was counted ten times or more. The gene calls are TRBV7-9 and TRBJ2-7; no clear D. The CDR3 extends over 11 amino acids. Germline CDR1 is SEHNR and CDR2 is FQNEAQ (reference sequence). Trimming left V 5 bases short and J 6 bases short, with 8 bases between. The CDR3 DNA is TGTGCCAGCAGCACCACTATCGAGCAGTACTTC. Its protein product is CASSTTIEQYF.

This clonotype has a count of ten or more. V usage is TRBV5-1 and J usage is TRBJ1-1; D might be TRBD1 (5 bases). Trimming left V 0 bases short and J 5 bases short, with 14 bases between. The CDR3 sequence is 15 residues long. Germline V gene data show CDR1 as SGHRS and CDR2 as YFSETQ. CDR3 in amino acids: CASSLVQGAGTEAFF. The CDR3 nucleotides are TGCGCCAGCAGCTTGGTTCAGGGAGCGGGGACTGAAGCTTTCTTT.

This clonotype has ten or more counts. The chain combines TRBV28 with TRBJ2-5; no clear D. The V end was cut by 2 bases, the J end by 7 bases, with 11 bases between. The CDR3 covers 13 residues. CDR1 and CDR2 (germline): MDHEN, SYDVKM. The chain's CDR3 is CASSLTESGTQYF. In nucleotides, the CDR3 is TGTGCCAGCAGTTTAACAGAGTCAGGGACCCAGTACTTC.

This sequence joins TRBV6-5 and TRBJ1-6; no clear D. This CDR3 is 14 amino acids long. The V end was cut by 2 bases, the J end by 8 bases, with 10 bases between. Germline V gives CDR1 MNHEY, CDR2 SVGAGI. CDR3 sequence (DNA): TGTGCCAGCAGTTACGGGTATTGGGATTCACCCCTCCACTTT. Translating it yields CASSYGYWDSPLHF.

About this clonotype: Possible read error: a much larger clone is one base away. The gene calls are TRBV9 and TRBJ2-5; TRBD2 aligns across 10 bases. CDR3 length: 15 residues. Unmatched junction bases numbered 2, after V lost 3 bases and J lost 0 bases. Germline V lookup: CDR1 SGDLS, CDR2 YYNGEE. The CDR3 nucleotides are TGTGCCAGCAGCGCGGGACTAGCGTACCAAGAGACCCAGTACTTC. Residues: CASSAGLAYQETQYF.